Presented here are 28 T cell receptor beta chains from one specimen sequenced in a study of cytomegalovirus exposure and HLA in healthy donors. Primers included in the PCR were 60 Vbeta and 13 Jbeta primers. Assay used: immunoSEQ multiplex PCR; TCRdb lists only in-frame clones, some missing. The sample includes roughly 160,000 clones, 65% to 80% of them seen just once. Sample: PBMCs. These receptors all stem from a woman aged 45-65 years in good health and CMV-seropositive.

V usage is TRBV28 and J usage is TRBJ2-4, with 7 bases that match TRBD2. CDR1 is MDHEN and CDR2 is SYDVKM in the germline V gene. J lost 9 bases, V lost 2 bases, and 16 bases had no gene match. CDR3 length equals 17 residues. In DNA, the CDR3 is TGTGCCAGCAGTTTAATAGGTGGGCGGATTCGCGGGGGCATTCAGTACTTC. Translation: CASSLIGGRIRGGIQYF.

The V and J genes are TRBV14 and TRBJ2-3, with 8 bases identical to TRBD2. Germline V gene sequence: CDR1 SGHDN, CDR2 FVKESK. The length of the CDR3 is 15 residues. The V segment lost 0 bases and the J segment 4 bases; nucleotides outside the gene matches: 3. The CDR3 region has the DNA TGTGCCAGCAGCCAAGAACTAGCGGAAGCAGATACGCAGTATTTT. It specifies CASSQELAEADTQYF.

This clone showed up just once. The chain uses TRBV5-6 and TRBJ2-5, with TRBD2 matching 7 bases. The CDR3 sequence is 14 residues long. The germline V gene has CDR1 SGHDT and CDR2 YYEEEE. Losses at the gene ends were 1 base for V and 5 bases for J; bases not matched to a gene: 5. CDR3: CASSLLGSGETQYF. CDR3 DNA: TGTGCCAGCAGCTTGTTAGGTAGCGGGGAGACCCAGTACTTC.

The J gene is TRBJ1-5, the V gene TRBV5-4; a possible D gene is TRBD1 (6 bases). Germline values: CDR1 SGHNT, CDR2 YYREEE (reference sequence). The CDR3 consists of 16 residues. V shed 0 bases and J shed 0 bases, with 10 bases lying between them. CDR3 nucleotide sequence: TGTGCCAGCAGCTTGGACGGACAGATTAGCAATCAGCCCCAGCATTTT. Translated, it gives CASSLDGQISNQPQHF.

The rearrangement links TRBV27 to TRBJ2-1; the D gene is possibly TRBD1 (5 bases). Germline V gives CDR1 MNHEY, CDR2 SMNVEV (reference sequence). V was pared by 2 bases and J by 2 bases, with 13 bases between. This CDR3 is built from 16 residues. CDR3 in amino acids: CASSLRGGSPYNEQFF. CDR3 DNA: TGTGCCAGCAGTTTAAGGGGCGGAAGCCCCTACAATGAGCAGTTCTTC.

The CDR3 region has the DNA TGTGCCACCCGGGACAGCACATCCTACAATGAGCAGTTCTTC. Translation gives CATRDSTSYNEQFF. The rearrangement joins TRBV2 to TRBJ2-1; 7 bases agree with TRBD1. CDR1 is SNHLY, CDR2 FYNNEI, per germline. Trimming removed 10 bases from V and 1 base from J; junction bases left unmatched: 7. The CDR3 runs 14 residues.

The V gene is TRBV4-2, the J gene TRBJ2-1, with 13 positions matching TRBD2. Trimming cost V 0 bases and J 10 bases; bases outside gene matches: 18. Germline V lookup: CDR1 LGHNA, CDR2 YNFKEQ. The CDR3 runs to 20 residues. The chain's CDR3 is CASSQDGGLAGLAQKEEQFF. The CDR3 nucleotides read TGTGCCAGCAGCCAAGATGGGGGACTAGCGGGATTAGCCCAAAAGGAGGAGCAGTTCTTC.

This chain connects TRBV7-9 to TRBJ1-1; D might be TRBD1 (6 bases). Germline V gives CDR1 SEHNR, CDR2 FQNEAQ (reference sequence). The V gene lost 4 bases and the J gene lost 2 bases, with 14 bases spanning the gap. The CDR3 has 15 residues. As DNA, the CDR3 is TGTGCCAGCAGCTCCGGGTGGGGGCCTAACACTGAAGCTTTCTTT. The encoded protein is CASSSGWGPNTEAFF.

The J gene is TRBJ2-1, the V gene TRBV4-3; 8 bases match TRBD2. The CDR3 runs 16 residues. Germline CDR1 and CDR2: LGHNA and YSLEER. Trimming took 2 bases from V and 6 from J; bases not matched to a gene: 9. CDR3 amino acids: CASSQRQAGVGNEQFF. The CDR3, as DNA: TGCGCCAGCAGCCAACGTCAAGCGGGGGTTGGCAATGAGCAGTTCTTC.

This sequence joins TRBV5-8 and TRBJ1-2; D is unclear. V dropped 4 bases and J dropped 1 base, with 14 bases sitting between them. This CDR3 has 15 amino acids. The germline gives CDR1 SGHTS, CDR2 YDEGEE. Here the CDR3 DNA reads TGTGCCAGCAGCCACAATCCTCGCAGTAACTATGGCTACACCTTC. It codes for CASSHNPRSNYGYTF.

J is TRBJ1-4 and V is TRBV7-8; the match to TRBD1 covers 7 bases. The CDR3 is 15 amino acids. Looked up from germline, CDR1 is SGHVS and CDR2 is FQNEAQ. Trimming cost V 2 bases and J 5 bases; bases outside gene matches: 5. In nucleotides, the CDR3 is TGTGCCAGCAGCTTAACGGGACAGTCAAATGAAAAACTGTTTTTT. It encodes CASSLTGQSNEKLFF.

This chain uses TRBV5-4 with TRBJ1-1, with D uncertain. Germline lookup yields CDR1 SGHNT and CDR2 YYREEE (reference sequence). The CDR3 has 13 residues. V lost 5 bases and J 2 bases, leaving 10 bases between the germline ends. CDR3 residues: CASRPGPNTEAFF. In DNA, the CDR3 is TGTGCCAGCAGGCCGGGTCCAAACACTGAAGCTTTCTTT. The whole variable domain, filled in from reference TRBV5-4 and TRBJ1-1, reads ETGVTQSPTHLIKTRGQQVTLRCSSQSGHNTVSWYQQALGQGPQFIFQYYREEENGRGNFPPRFSGLQFPNYSSELNVNALELDDSALYLCASRPGPNTEAFFGQGTRLTVV.

This clone was picked up one time. V and J are TRBV10-1 and TRBJ2-3; maybe TRBD1 (5 bases). This CDR3 has 14 residues. V gave up 4 bases and J gave up 5 bases, with 13 bases separating them. Germline-derived CDR1 and CDR2 are WNHNN and SYGVQD (reference sequence). This CDR3 reads CASSAGGTGDTQYF. The DNA for the CDR3 is TGCGCCAGCAGTGCTGGCGGCACAGGAGATACGCAGTATTTT.

The gene calls are TRBV25-1 and TRBJ1-1, with 8 bases that match TRBD1. Germline-derived CDR1 and CDR2 are MGHDK and SYGVNS. This CDR3 has 13 amino acids. V lost 6 bases to trimming and J lost 1 base; unmatched junction nucleotides: 1. This CDR3 reads CASRGTGNTEAFF. DNA of the CDR3: TGTGCCAGCAGAGGGACAGGGAACACTGAAGCTTTCTTT. The complete variable domain, with remaining parts taken from reference TRBV25-1 and TRBJ1-1, reads EADIYQTPRYLVIGTGKKITLECSQTMGHDKMYWYQQDPGMELHLIHYSYGVNSTEKGDLSSESTVSRIRTEHFPLTLESARPSHTSQYLCASRGTGNTEAFFGQGTRLTVV.

The gene calls are TRBV28 and TRBJ2-1; D unresolved. The germline V and J ends were trimmed by 5 bases and 0 bases, with 14 bases remaining between them. CDR1 MDHEN and CDR2 SYDVKM come from the germline V gene. The CDR3 has 16 amino acids. The CDR3 spells CASSEPGPSSYNEQFF. Written as DNA, the CDR3 is TGTGCCAGCAGTGAACCTGGGCCTTCCTCCTACAATGAGCAGTTCTTC.

The chain links TRBV4-3 to TRBJ1-3, with D possibly matching TRBD1 (6 bases). From germline, CDR1 is LGHNA and CDR2 YSLEER. The CDR3 is 16 amino acids. Trimming took 3 bases from V and 1 from J, leaving 13 bases between them. The CDR3 loop is CASSQTATGSGNTIYF. Here the CDR3 DNA reads TGCGCCAGCAGCCAGACCGCTACAGGGTCTGGAAACACCATATATTTT.

This sequence joins TRBV5-1 and TRBJ2-7; tentatively, D is TRBD2 (6 bases). The CDR3 spans 13 residues. Germline-derived CDR1 and CDR2 are SGHRS and YFSETQ. Between the trimmed V and J ends, which lost 0 bases and 6 bases, there was a span of 10 bases. CDR3 coding DNA: TGCGCCAGCAGCTTGGAGCGGGTGGCCGAGCAGTACTTC. Residues: CASSLERVAEQYF.

The rearrangement uses TRBV6-6 and TRBJ2-5, with TRBD2 identical over 8 bases. Germline V gene sequence: CDR1 MNHNY, CDR2 SVGAGI (reference sequence). This CDR3 has 13 residues. Germline trimming cut 6 bases from V and 4 bases from J; bases unmatched to any gene: 4. CDR3 sequence (DNA): TGTGCCAGCAGCCTCGGGAGGGGAGAGACCCAGTACTTC. Residues: CASSLGRGETQYF.

The chain employs TRBV6-5 and TRBJ2-1; 8 nucleotides align to TRBD1. This CDR3 is built from 15 residues. In germline, CDR1 is MNHEY, CDR2 SVGAGI. V lost 5 bases, J lost 7 bases, and 10 bases stayed unmatched. Here the CDR3 DNA reads TGTGCCAGCAGTCCTCGAGGACAGGGAAGTAATGAGCAGTTCTTC. Translated: CASSPRGQGSNEQFF.

V is TRBV21-1 and J is TRBJ1-1; the table's D call of TRBD1 was not tested on the DNA. TRBV21-1 has pseudogene status. This CDR3 has 13 amino acids. In DNA, the CDR3 is TGTGCCAGCAGCAACAGTGGGAACACTGAAGCTTTCTTT. Its translation is CASSNSGNTEAFF.

Comment on this clone: At one end the junction does not follow the germline gene, possibly because of a read error. This rearrangement joins TRBV11-2 to TRBJ2-6; the D gene is possibly TRBD1 (5 bases). The V gene's germline CDR1 is SGHAT and CDR2 FQNNGV. The CDR3 consists of 14 residues. CDR3 sequence reads: CASSFTGGANGLTF. The CDR3 region has the DNA TGTGCCAGCAGCTTCACGGGTGGGGCCAACGGCCTGACTTTC.

This clone showed up just once. The V call is TRBV19, the J call TRBJ1-1; the match to TRBD1 covers 7 bases. The CDR3 has 14 residues. The J segment lost 3 bases and the V segment lost 4 bases, leaving 5 bases of the junction unmatched. Germline CDR1 is LNHDA and CDR2 is SQIVND (reference sequence). This CDR3 reads CASSTLTGYTEAFF. CDR3 DNA sequence: TGTGCCAGTAGTACCCTGACAGGGTACACTGAAGCTTTCTTT.

Comment on this clone: The DNA is omitted, as the CDR3 cannot be located on it reliably, and the CDR3 follows TCRdb's listing. The chain has TRBV21-1 and TRBJ1-5; the DNA was not compared with TRBD1, the D call given in the table. TRBV21-1 is a recognized pseudogene. Both ends counted, the CDR3 spans 19 residues. The CDR3 protein is CASSKDWATGTESNQPQHF.

The chain carries TRBV2 and TRBJ2-6; TRBD2 matches 15 bases. Germline CDR1 is SNHLY and CDR2 is FYNNEI. There are 22 residues in the CDR3. Germline trimming cut 7 bases from V and 0 bases from J; bases unmatched to any gene: 16. The CDR3 nucleotides are TGTGCCAGCACCGATATTTTGGGGGGACTAGCGGGGGGTTACTCTGGGGCCAACGTCCTGACTTTC. Protein product: CASTDILGGLAGGYSGANVLTF.

V usage is TRBV7-2 and J usage is TRBJ2-5; 9 bases are a match to TRBD1. CDR3 length equals 16 residues. Trimming removed 2 bases from V and 0 bases from J; junction bases left unmatched: 4. The germline CDR1 and CDR2 sequences are SGHTA and FQGNSA. CDR3 nucleotide sequence: TGTGCCAGCAGCTTAAGCGACAGGGGGTACCAAGAGACCCAGTACTTC. It codes for CASSLSDRGYQETQYF.

This clone turned up a few times. The V gene is TRBV2, the J gene TRBJ1-2; 8 positions match TRBD1. Germline CDR1 SNHLY, CDR2 FYNNEI. After removal of 4 bases from V and 5 bases from J, the junction contained 6 bases not matched to a gene. CDR3 length: 14 residues. This CDR3 is CASSGPGQAYGYTF. The CDR3 nucleotides read TGTGCCAGCAGTGGGCCGGGACAGGCTTATGGCTACACCTTC. The full variable domain, its missing parts supplied by reference TRBV2 and TRBJ1-2, is EPEVTQTPSHQVTQMGQEVILRCVPISNHLYFYWYRQILGQKVEFLVSFYNNEISEKSEIFDDQFSVERPDGSNFTLKIRSTKLEDSAMYFCASSGPGQAYGYTFGSGTRLTVV.

The chain combines TRBV6-1 with TRBJ1-1, with D perhaps matching TRBD1 (6 bases). The CDR3 loop spans 14 amino acids. Germline lookup yields CDR1 MNHNS and CDR2 SASEGT. V shed 6 bases and J shed 4 bases, with 15 bases lying between them. This CDR3 reads CASSYGQSGTEAFF. The CDR3 DNA reads as TGTGCCAGCAGCTACGGACAGTCGGGCACTGAAGCTTTCTTT.

The chain links TRBV18 to TRBJ1-1; D call uncertain. Germline CDR1 is KGHSH and CDR2 is LQKENI. The CDR3 is 14 amino acids. The V and J ends lost 6 bases and 2 bases respectively, with 13 bases between them. The CDR3 DNA reads TGTGCCAGCTCCCTAAGGCAGGCCAACACTGAAGCTTTCTTT. This codes for CASSLRQANTEAFF. Combining the CDR3 with reference TRBV18 and TRBJ1-1 gives the whole variable domain NAGVMQNPRHLVRRRGQEARLRCSPMKGHSHVYWYRQLPEEGLKFMVYLQKENIIDESGMPKERFSAEFPKEGPSILRIQQVVRGDSAAYFCASSLRQANTEAFFGQGTRLTVV.